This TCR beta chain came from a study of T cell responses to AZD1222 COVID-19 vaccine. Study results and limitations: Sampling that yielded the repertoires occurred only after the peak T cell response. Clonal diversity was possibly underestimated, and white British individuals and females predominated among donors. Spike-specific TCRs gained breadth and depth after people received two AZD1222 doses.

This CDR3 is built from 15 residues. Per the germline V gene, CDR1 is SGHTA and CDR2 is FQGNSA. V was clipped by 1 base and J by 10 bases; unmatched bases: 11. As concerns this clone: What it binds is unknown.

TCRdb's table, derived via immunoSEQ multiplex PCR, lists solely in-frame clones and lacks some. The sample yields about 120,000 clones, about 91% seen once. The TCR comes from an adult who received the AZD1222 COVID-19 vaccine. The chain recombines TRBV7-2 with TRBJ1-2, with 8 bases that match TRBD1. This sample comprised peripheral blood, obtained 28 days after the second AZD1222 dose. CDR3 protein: CASSLESGAGGAYTF. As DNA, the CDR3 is TGTGCCAGCAGCTTAGAGTCTGGGGCAGGGGGCGCCTACACCTTC. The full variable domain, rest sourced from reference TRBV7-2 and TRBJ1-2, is GAGVSQSPSNKVTEKGKDVELRCDPISGHTALYWYRQSLGQGLEFLIYFQGNSAPDKSGLPSDRFSAERTGGSVSTLTIQRTQQEDSAVYLCASSLESGAGGAYTFGSGTRLTVV.